This section outlines one TCR beta chain sequence together with its context. Its antigen remains unidentified. The entry originates in a study of T-cell reconstitution after alpha-beta-depleted transplantation in children. Study results and caveats: The authors attributed T-cell counts and diversity one year after transplant mostly to newly produced T cells.

Library preparation (for TCRbeta) was performed with unique molecular identifiers. TCRdb analysed the PCR reads with MiXCR anew, one entry per CDR3 protein. The table lists hundreds of thousands of distinct CDR3 sequences, around 16% of them singletons. Trimming removed 6 bases from V and 9 bases from J; junction bases left unmatched: 14. This CDR3 spans 16 amino acids. CDR1 is MNHEY, CDR2 SVGEGT, per germline. This TCR was sampled from a boy in the first two years of life who had a stem cell transplant for Wiskott-Aldrich syndrome, so the T cells may come from the graft donor. Source: PBMCs, mostly from graft donor cells, taken 360 days after TCRalphabeta/CD19-depleted stem cell transplant. The genes are TRBV6-2 or TRBV6-3 and TRBJ2-4, with TRBD1 matching 10 bases. The CDR3: CASSRFTGTGVAIQYF. The CDR3 nucleotides are TGTGCCAGCAGCCGATTTACCGGGACAGGGGTCGCCATTCAGTACTTC.